A selection of T cell receptor beta chains follows, all from one sample in a study of cytomegalovirus exposure and HLA in healthy donors. Clones were sequenced by immunoSEQ multiplex PCR, and TCRdb holds only the in-frame ones, with some missing. The profile covers around 150,000 clones, with 61% appearing a single time and approximately 1.8% taken by the ten largest. Sequenced input: PBMCs. The receptors were gathered from a male donor in good health and CMV-seronegative. Both conserved end residues are part of each CDR3. D genes are given only for firm matches. Expanded clones get a size class; other rows say once, few or many, or leave the size out.

.	.	TRBJ1-5	TRBV10-3	CAIPEGPQGSRSNQPQHF	TGTGCCATCCCTGAAGGGCCCCAGGGAAGTCGGAGCAATCAGCCCCAGCATTTT
.	TRBD1	TRBJ2-5	TRBV6-5	CASSGDRSWSETQYF	TGTGCCAGCAGTGGGGACAGGTCGTGGTCAGAGACCCAGTACTTC
.	TRBD1	TRBJ1-2	TRBV28	CASSLVGTGTHYGYTF	TGTGCCAGCAGTTTGGTTGGGACAGGGACTCACTATGGCTACACCTTC
.	TRBD1	TRBJ2-1	TRBV7-3	CASSTDRDRGGNEQFF	TGTGCCAGCAGCACCGACCGGGACAGGGGCGGGAATGAGCAGTTCTTC
.	.	TRBJ1-2	TRBV2	CASTGEHGYTF	TGTGCCAGCACGGGAGAGCATGGCTACACCTTC
once	TRBD1	TRBJ1-1	TRBV5-8	CASSLVQGATEAFF	TGTGCCAGCAGCTTGGTTCAGGGGGCCACTGAAGCTTTCTTT
once	.	TRBJ1-2	TRBV29-1	CSVVSGGLYGYTF	TGCAGCGTTGTCAGTGGGGGCCTTTATGGCTACACCTTC
.	.	TRBJ1-1	TRBV18	CASSPRNIYTEAFF	TGTGCCAGCTCACCCCGCAACATCTACACTGAAGCTTTCTTT
few	TRBD1	TRBJ1-3	TRBV6-1	CASSEASRSGTGDRNTIYF	TGTGCCAGCAGTGAAGCCAGCCGTTCCGGGACAGGGGATCGAAACACCATATATTTT
.	TRBD1	TRBJ1-6	TRBV27	CASRFRGTGVSPLHF	TGTGCCAGCAGATTTCGGGGGACAGGGGTTTCACCCCTCCACTTT
.	TRBD1	TRBJ1-4	TRBV7-6	CASSVLGTEDEKLFF	TGTGCCAGCAGCGTACTAGGGACAGAAGATGAAAAACTGTTTTTT
.	.	TRBJ2-1	TRBV4-1	CASSQVDLGISGHNEQFF	TGCGCCAGCAGCCAAGTAGACTTAGGGATTAGCGGACACAATGAGCAGTTCTTC
.	TRBD1	TRBJ1-4	TRBV13	CASSLANSHRGSGRTNEKLFF	TGTGCCAGCAGCTTAGCTAACAGTCACAGGGGATCGGGAAGGACTAATGAAAAACTGTTTTTT
.	TRBD2	TRBJ2-3	TRBV9	CASNPAGGLADTQYF	TGTGCCAGCAATCCCGCGGGGGGGTTGGCAGATACGCAGTATTTT
once	TRBD2	TRBJ2-1	TRBV4-1	CASSQERGGHDEQFF	TGCGCCAGCAGCCAAGAGCGGGGGGGCCACGATGAGCAGTTCTTC
.	TRBD2	TRBJ2-1	TRBV19	CASSILAGGSNEQFF	TGTGCCAGTAGTATACTAGCGGGGGGTTCTAATGAGCAGTTCTTC
.	.	TRBJ1-4	TRBV11-2	CASSLTGIDEKLFF	TGTGCCAGCAGCTTAACGGGTATCGATGAAAAACTGTTTTTT
few	TRBD1	TRBJ1-2	TRBV10-3	CAIRGQEYGYTF	TGTGCCATCCGGGGACAGGAATATGGCTACACCTTC
.	.	TRBJ1-1	TRBV6-1	CASSEGSFRQAFF	TGTGCCAGCAGTGAAGGTTCGTTCCGTCAAGCTTTCTTT
few	.	TRBJ1-4	TRBV29-1	CSVDIGGEEKLFF	TGCAGCGTTGACATAGGGGGTGAGGAAAAACTGTTTTTT
.	TRBD1	TRBJ1-1	TRBV11-3	CASSSQATGEEAFF	TGTGCCAGCAGCTCCCAGGCGACAGGGGAGGAAGCTTTCTTT
once	.	TRBJ2-5	TRBV28	CASSSAGDGSETQYF	TGTGCCAGCAGTTCAGCAGGGGACGGTTCAGAGACCCAGTACTTC
.	.	TRBJ2-5	TRBV19	CASSIRVQGQETQYF	TGTGCCAGTAGTATCCGCGTGCAGGGCCAAGAGACCCAGTACTTC
few	TRBD1	TRBJ2-7	TRBV5-4	CASSSPSQGVAYEQYF	TGTGCCAGCAGCTCCCCCTCCCAGGGGGTTGCCTACGAGCAGTACTTC
few	.	TRBJ2-1	TRBV28	CGHGAGPGNERNEQFF	TGTGGTCACGGAGCTGGACCGGGGAATGAGAGGAATGAGCAGTTCTTC
.	.	TRBJ2-3	TRBV18	CASSPWGGAQDTQYF	TGTGCCAGCTCACCATGGGGGGGGGCCCAAGATACGCAGTATTTT
.	TRBD1	TRBJ1-6	TRBV2	CASSDHRGSIASPLHF	TGTGCCAGCAGTGACCACAGGGGTAGTATAGCTTCACCCCTCCACTTT
.	TRBD1	TRBJ1-6	TRBV28	CASSLQGAFPLHF	TGTGCCAGCAGTTTACAGGGGGCGTTTCCCCTCCACTTT
.	TRBD1	TRBJ1-1	TRBV29-1	CSVGQGLNTEAFF	TGCAGCGTTGGACAGGGGCTCAACACTGAAGCTTTCTTT
.	TRBD2	TRBJ2-1	TRBV5-1	CASSSGLAGSHNEQFF	TGCGCCAGCAGCTCCGGACTAGCGGGGTCACACAATGAGCAGTTCTTC
.	TRBD1	TRBJ1-4	TRBV11-1	CASSSMDGTGEKLFF	TGTGCCAGCAGCTCCATGGACGGGACAGGTGAAAAACTGTTTTTT
.	.	TRBJ1-6	TRBV21-1	CASSKVAGGNNSPLHF	.
.	.	TRBJ2-3	TRBV27	CASSGSGVWDTDTQYF	TGTGCCAGCAGTGGCTCAGGGGTATGGGACACAGATACGCAGTATTTT
.	.	TRBJ2-7	TRBV5-1	CASSAGDYEQYF	TGCGCCAGCAGCGCCGGGGACTACGAGCAGTACTTC
.	.	TRBJ1-6	TRBV18	CASSPDSNSPLHF	TGTGCCAGCTCACCCGACAGTAATTCACCCCTCCACTTT
.	TRBD1	TRBJ1-2	TRBV19	CASTRTGYGYTF	TGTGCCAGTACACGGACAGGGTATGGCTACACCTTC
.	TRBD1	TRBJ2-3	TRBV4-2	CARSQEGAELGDTQYF	TGTGCCCGCAGCCAAGAGGGGGCCGAGTTAGGAGATACGCAGTATTTT
.	TRBD2	TRBJ2-1	TRBV7-9	CASSVSLAGGYNEQFF	TGTGCCAGCAGCGTCAGTTTAGCGGGGGGTTACAATGAGCAGTTCTTC
few	.	TRBJ1-4	TRBV2	CASSEREGRTGKLFF	TGTGCCAGCAGTGAAAGGGAGGGCAGGACTGGGAAACTGTTTTTT
.	TRBD2	TRBJ2-1	TRBV5-1	CASGTSGAYNEQFF	TGCGCCAGCGGGACTAGCGGGGCCTACAATGAGCAGTTCTTC
.	.	TRBJ1-6	TRBV25-1	CASTRGDSPLHF	TGTGCCAGCACCCGCGGGGATTCACCCCTCCACTTT
.	.	TRBJ1-1	TRBV7-8	CASSLGRGGATEAFF	TGTGCCAGCAGCTTAGGTCGGGGAGGTGCCACTGAAGCTTTCTTT
.	TRBD2	TRBJ2-5	TRBV11-2	CASSLVSGGSEETQYF	TGTGCCAGCAGCTTAGTTAGCGGGGGTAGCGAAGAGACCCAGTACTTC
.	TRBD2	TRBJ2-3	TRBV7-3	CASSLTGGPTDTQYF	TGTGCCAGCAGCTTGACGGGGGGGCCCACAGATACGCAGTATTTT
.	TRBD1	TRBJ1-5	TRBV19	CASRQGSNQPQHF	TGTGCCAGTCGACAGGGTAGCAATCAGCCCCAGCATTTT
.	.	TRBJ2-1	TRBV11-3	CASSLDAASSQWVNEQFF	TGTGCCAGCAGCTTAGATGCGGCTAGCTCACAATGGGTAAATGAGCAGTTCTTC
few	TRBD1	TRBJ1-2	TRBV5-1	CASSLGVVSEGLRGSVQKYGYTF	TGCGCCAGCAGCTTGGGGGTTGTTTCAGAGGGCCTCAGGGGGTCGGTGCAGAAGTATGGCTACACCTTC
.	TRBD1	TRBJ2-1	TRBV5-4	CASSGTGLYNEQFF	TGTGCCAGCAGCGGGACAGGGTTGTACAATGAGCAGTTCTTC
once	.	TRBJ1-6	TRBV6-5	CASSYAGKPNSPLHF	TGTGCCAGCAGTTACGCAGGGAAACCTAATTCACCCCTCCACTTT
.	TRBD1	TRBJ1-6	TRBV19	CASSRGQARRNSPLHF	TGTGCCAGTAGCCGCGGACAGGCTAGGCGAAATTCACCCCTCCACTTT
once	.	TRBJ1-2	TRBV15	CATSREERNYGYTF	TGTGCCACCAGCAGAGAGGAGCGGAACTATGGCTACACCTTC
.	TRBD1	TRBJ1-1	TRBV19	CASSIRQGGAFF	TGTGCCAGTAGTATACGACAGGGGGGAGCTTTCTTT
few	.	TRBJ2-5	TRBV30	CAWSVRVSETQYF	TGTGCCTGGAGTGTACGGGTCTCTGAGACCCAGTACTTC
.	.	TRBJ2-7	TRBV27	CASSFASGGEQYF	TGTGCCAGCAGTTTCGCTTCGGGTGGGGAGCAGTACTTC
few	.	TRBJ1-1	TRBV5-4	CASSGQLEAFF	TGTGCCAGCAGCGGACAGCTTGAAGCTTTCTTT
few	.	TRBJ2-7	TRBV29-1	CSVGWQGYEQYF	TGCAGCGTTGGGTGGCAGGGGTACGAGCAGTACTTC
.	.	TRBJ1-2	TRBV30	CAWSVHEGYRAGYTF	TGTGCCTGGAGTGTACATGAGGGTTACAGGGCTGGCTACACCTTC
.	TRBD1	TRBJ2-2	TRBV7-2	CASSLVGDRGPGELFF	TGTGCCAGCAGCTTAGTGGGGGACAGGGGCCCCGGGGAGCTGTTTTTT